Sequencing of this T cell receptor beta chain was carried out in a study of cytomegalovirus exposure and HLA in healthy donors. It was with 60 Vbeta and 13 Jbeta primers that the PCR ran. The protocol was immunoSEQ multiplex PCR, while the TCRdb copy is restricted to in-frame clones and leaves out a portion. The repertoire holds some 110,000 clones, with over 60% as singletons. CDR3 size: 17 residues. The germline CDR1 and CDR2 sequences are SGDLS and YYNGEE. The V and J ends lost 3 bases and 0 bases, in that order; junction bases with no gene match: 9. This receptor was obtained from a woman aged 50 to 65 in good health and CMV-seropositive. The rearrangement uses TRBV9 and TRBJ2-7, with TRBD2 matching 10 bases. Sequencing input: PBMCs. CDR3 nucleotide sequence: TGTGCCAGCAGCGCACATATAGCGGGGGGCACCTCCTACGAGCAGTACTTC. This codes for CASSAHIAGGTSYEQYF.